One TCR beta chain is described in this entry. The antigen remains unidentified. The data stem from a study of vaccination effects on CD4 cells after COVID-19. General study findings and limits: Clonal contraction was marked in infection- and vaccine-induced clones late after vaccination.

Ahead of sequencing, the ViraFEST assay grew antigen-specific CD4+ T cells using viral peptide pools. CD4+ T cell isolation took place after 10 days of culture. The authors exchanged half the medium for IL-2 medium on days 3 and 7. The CDR3 sequence is 17 residues long. Trimming removed 7 bases at V and 1 base at J, with 20 bases between. Germline values: CDR1 MDHEN, CDR2 SYDVKM. This table comes from immunoSEQ multiplex PCR, and its TCRdb copy is limited to in-frame clones, with some not included. The data hold some 14,000 clones, with over 65% observed a single time. The chain links TRBV28 to TRBJ1-5; D perhaps matches TRBD1 (6 bases). Sequencing was performed on CD4+ T cells from PBMCs cultured with HCoV-229E spike peptides, taken before COVID-19 vaccination. The clonotype comes from a human donor who received a COVID-19 vaccine. The CDR3 loop is CASNILPRGASNQPQHF. CDR3 in DNA: TGTGCCAGCAACATCCTGCCCAGGGGTGCCAGCAATCAGCCCCAGCATTTT.